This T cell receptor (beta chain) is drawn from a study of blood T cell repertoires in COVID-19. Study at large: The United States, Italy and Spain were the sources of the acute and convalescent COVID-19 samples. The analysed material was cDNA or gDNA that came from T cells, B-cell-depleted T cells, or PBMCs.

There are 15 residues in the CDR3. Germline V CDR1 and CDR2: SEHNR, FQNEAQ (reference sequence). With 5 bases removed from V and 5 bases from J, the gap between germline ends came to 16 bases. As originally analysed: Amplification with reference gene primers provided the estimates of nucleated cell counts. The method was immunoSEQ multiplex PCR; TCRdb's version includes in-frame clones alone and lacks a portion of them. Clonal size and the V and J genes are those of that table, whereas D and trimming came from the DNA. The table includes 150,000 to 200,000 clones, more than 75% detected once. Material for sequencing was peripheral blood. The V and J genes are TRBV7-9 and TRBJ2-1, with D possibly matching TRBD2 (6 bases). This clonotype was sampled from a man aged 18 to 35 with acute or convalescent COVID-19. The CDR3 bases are TGTGCCAGCAGCCCCGTAGGCGGGGCCCACAATGAGCAGTTCTTC. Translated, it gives CASSPVGGAHNEQFF.